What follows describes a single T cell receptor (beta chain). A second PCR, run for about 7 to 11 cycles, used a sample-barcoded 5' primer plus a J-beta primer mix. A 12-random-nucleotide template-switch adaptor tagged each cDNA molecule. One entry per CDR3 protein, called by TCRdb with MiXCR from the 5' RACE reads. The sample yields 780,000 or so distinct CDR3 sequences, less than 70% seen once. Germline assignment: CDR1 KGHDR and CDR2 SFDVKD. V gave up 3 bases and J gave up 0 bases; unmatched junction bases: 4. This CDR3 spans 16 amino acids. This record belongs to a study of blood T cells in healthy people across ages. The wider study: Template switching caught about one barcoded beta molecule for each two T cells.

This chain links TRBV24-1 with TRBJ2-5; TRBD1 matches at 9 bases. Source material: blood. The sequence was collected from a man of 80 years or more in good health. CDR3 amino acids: CATSDPRDRDQETQYF. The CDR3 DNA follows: TGTGCCACCAGTGATCCCCGGGACAGGGACCAAGAGACCCAGTACTTC.